One sample yielded the 23 T cell receptor beta chains listed below, sequenced in a study of OX40 agonist ivuxolimab in advanced cancers. Profiled with immunoSEQ multiplex PCR; TCRdb holds only in-frame clones, not every one. In the table there are approximately 60,000 clones, approximately 80% of which are singletons. Specimen: CD4+ or CD8+ T cells sorted from blood, collected in a trial of the OX40 agonist ivuxolimab. The receptors were sampled from an adult with an advanced solid tumor such as melanoma, head and neck, liver or kidney cancer.

This clone appeared a few times. V gene TRBV4-1 combines with J gene TRBJ1-5; TRBD1 aligns across 9 bases. Per germline, CDR1 MGHRA and CDR2 YSYEKL. The V segment lost 0 bases and the J segment 4 bases; nucleotides outside the gene matches: 1. The CDR3 consists of 15 residues. CDR3 amino acids: CASSQDGQGNQPQHF. CDR3 bases: TGCGCCAGCAGCCAAGATGGACAGGGGAATCAGCCCCAGCATTTT.

The V gene is TRBV7-8, the J gene TRBJ2-3; D is undetermined. The V and J ends lost 4 bases and 2 bases respectively, with 4 bases between them. The CDR3 sequence is 12 residues long. Germline lookup yields CDR1 SGHVS and CDR2 FQNEAQ. CDR3 bases: TGTGCCAGCAGCTCCCCCACAGATACGCAGTATTTT. Translated: CASSSPTDTQYF.

The chain is built from TRBV7-9 and TRBJ2-5; no clear D. The CDR3 is made up of 12 amino acids. From germline, CDR1 is SEHNR and CDR2 FQNEAQ (reference sequence). Trimming removed 5 bases from V and 5 bases from J, with 9 bases in between. The CDR3 is CASSPKLETQYF. In DNA, the CDR3 is TGTGCCAGCAGCCCGAAACTCGAGACCCAGTACTTC. The entire variable domain, with the rest obtained from reference TRBV7-9 and TRBJ2-5, is as follows: DTGVSQNPRHKITKRGQNVTFRCDPISEHNRLYWYRQTLGQGPEFLTYFQNEAQLEKSRLLSDRFSAERPKGSFSTLEIQRTEQGDSAMYLCASSPKLETQYFGPGTRLLVL.

This clone was seen more than once but under ten times. This chain joins TRBV6-6 and TRBJ1-5; unclear D gene. The CDR3 spans 14 residues. Germline V lookup: CDR1 MNHNY, CDR2 SVGAGI (reference sequence). The V end was cut by 6 bases, the J end by 0 bases, with 9 bases between. The CDR3 reads CASSEPGSNQPQHF. CDR3 coding DNA: TGTGCCAGCAGCGAGCCGGGTAGCAATCAGCCCCAGCATTTT.

The table lists this clone with a few counts. The chain uses TRBV6-6 and TRBJ2-5; a weak D match, TRBD2 (5 bases). The CDR3 contains 16 residues. Trimming removed 3 bases from V and 7 bases from J, with 21 bases in between. Germline CDR1 MNHNY, CDR2 SVGAGI (reference sequence). CDR3 sequence reads: CASSYGSSSTAGTQYF. CDR3 DNA: TGTGCCAGCAGTTATGGGTCCAGCTCGACGGCGGGGACCCAGTACTTC.

The chain links TRBV5-1 to TRBJ2-5; the D is unclear. The CDR3 is 15 residues long. Deletions cut 0 bases from V and 4 bases from J, with 13 bases between. The germline V gene has CDR1 SGHRS and CDR2 YFSETQ. CDR3 sequence: CASSLDTLRTETQYF. The DNA for the CDR3 is TGCGCCAGCAGCTTGGACACCTTAAGGACAGAGACCCAGTACTTC.

This clone turned up a few times. This rearrangement joins TRBV7-2 to TRBJ2-7; D remains ambiguous. The V and J ends lost 5 bases and 2 bases respectively, with 16 bases between them. CDR1 SGHTA and CDR2 FQGNSA come from the germline V gene. This CDR3 is 15 amino acids long. CDR3 coding DNA: TGTGCCAGCAGCCCCCCTCGGGCCGGAACCTACGAGCAGTACTTC. Its translation is CASSPPRAGTYEQYF.

The chain links TRBV4-3 to TRBJ2-3; the D gene is possibly TRBD1 (5 bases). Trimming took 2 bases from V and 3 from J, leaving 15 bases between them. The CDR3 contains 16 residues. Germline CDR1 and CDR2: LGHNA and YSLEER. CDR3 in amino acids: CASSQRPQGRTDTQYF. DNA for the CDR3: TGCGCCAGCAGCCAACGGCCCCAGGGAAGGACAGATACGCAGTATTTT.

The chain has TRBV27 and TRBJ1-5; possible D gene TRBD1, 6 bases. Germline CDR1 and CDR2: MNHEY and SMNVEV (reference sequence). The CDR3 runs 16 residues. Trimming removed 1 base at V and 0 bases at J, with 10 bases between. In nucleotides, the CDR3 is TGTGCCAGCAGTTTATGGGCAGGGGATAGCAATCAGCCCCAGCATTTT. Encoded protein: CASSLWAGDSNQPQHF.

The CDR3 reads CASSHGRGRGTGELFF. CDR3 in DNA: TGCGCCAGCAGCCACGGGAGGGGGCGCGGCACCGGGGAGCTGTTTTTT. The genes are TRBV5-1 and TRBJ2-2; possible D gene TRBD2, 8 bases. Trimming stripped 4 bases from V and 4 bases from J, with 17 bases between. The CDR3 sequence is 16 residues long. Per germline, CDR1 SGHRS and CDR2 YFSETQ.

This clone was counted only a few times. The chain couples TRBV18 to TRBJ2-3, with D unresolved. V shed 5 bases and J shed 2 bases, with 17 bases lying between them. This CDR3 is 16 amino acids long. CDR1 is KGHSH and CDR2 is LQKENI in the germline V gene. CDR3 nucleotide sequence: TGTGCCAGCTCAAGACGCGGACCATTAACCACAGATACGCAGTATTTT. Its protein is CASSRRGPLTTDTQYF. The complete variable domain, with remaining parts taken from reference TRBV18 and TRBJ2-3, reads NAGVMQNPRHLVRRRGQEARLRCSPMKGHSHVYWYRQLPEEGLKFMVYLQKENIIDESGMPKERFSAEFPKEGPSILRIQQVVRGDSAAYFCASSRRGPLTTDTQYFGPGTRLTVL.

Only a few counts were recorded for this clone. The V and J genes are TRBV18 and TRBJ2-1, with TRBD2 matching 10 bases. J lost 4 bases, V lost 2 bases, and 11 bases had no gene match. Germline V lookup: CDR1 KGHSH, CDR2 LQKENI. The length of the CDR3 is 18 residues. The CDR3 here is CASSPEIAGGRLYNEQFF. The CDR3 DNA reads TGTGCCAGCTCACCAGAGATAGCGGGGGGCCGACTATACAATGAGCAGTTCTTC.

This chain joins TRBV19 and TRBJ1-2; 8 positions match TRBD1. CDR3 size: 14 residues. The junction had 11 bases not matched to a gene; V was cut back by 7 bases and J by 7 bases. The germline V gene encodes CDR1 LNHDA and CDR2 SQIVND (reference sequence). The CDR3 loop is CASTNDRGRSGYTF. The CDR3 region has the DNA TGTGCCAGTACAAACGACAGGGGAAGGTCTGGCTACACCTTC.

On this clone itself: The same CDR3 also results from other DNA sequences found in this sample. The chain links TRBV6-1 to TRBJ1-5, with D hard to call. The germline V gene has CDR1 MNHNS and CDR2 SASEGT. V lost 7 bases to trimming and J lost 1 base, with 11 bases between them. This CDR3 is built from 14 residues. CDR3 residues: CASNPTGSNQPQHF. The CDR3 DNA reads as TGTGCCAGCAACCCTACTGGGAGCAATCAGCCCCAGCATTTT.

V and J are TRBV7-2 and TRBJ2-5; either TRBD1 or TRBD2 may fit D (6 bases each). CDR1 is SGHTA, CDR2 FQGNSA, per germline. The CDR3 runs 18 residues. Trimming left V 4 bases short and J 3 bases short, with 24 bases between. The chain's CDR3 is CASSSYGGRGGEEETQYF. For the CDR3, the DNA is TGTGCCAGCAGCTCTTATGGGGGGCGGGGCGGAGAGGAAGAGACCCAGTACTTC. The full variable domain, its missing parts supplied by reference TRBV7-2 and TRBJ2-5, is GAGVSQSPSNKVTEKGKDVELRCDPISGHTALYWYRQSLGQGLEFLIYFQGNSAPDKSGLPSDRFSAERTGGSVSTLTIQRTQQEDSAVYLCASSSYGGRGGEEETQYFGPGTRLLVL.

This clone showed up just once. V is TRBV4-1 and J is TRBJ2-3; D is unclear. Germline V gene data show CDR1 as MGHRA and CDR2 as YSYEKL. The germline V and J ends were trimmed by 2 bases and 0 bases, with 6 bases remaining between them. The CDR3 has 14 residues. DNA for the CDR3: TGCGCCAGCAGCCAACAGGCTAGCACAGATACGCAGTATTTT. Translating gives CASSQQASTDTQYF.

J is TRBJ2-7 and V is TRBV10-3, with 10 bases that match TRBD1. Trimming removed 4 bases from V and 4 bases from J; junction bases left unmatched: 4. From germline, CDR1 is ENHRY and CDR2 SYGVKD. CDR3 size: 14 residues. The CDR3 nucleotides read TGTGCCATCAGTGGGGACAGGGGAGTTTACGAGCAGTACTTC. Amino acids: CAISGDRGVYEQYF.

The chain carries TRBV19 and TRBJ2-3, with 8 bases that match TRBD2. Germline CDR1 is LNHDA and CDR2 is SQIVND (reference sequence). The ends lost 7 bases at V and 0 bases at J; junction bases unmatched: 3. This CDR3 contains 14 residues. The CDR3 sequence: CASNQRGSTDTQYF. The CDR3 DNA reads TGTGCCAGTAACCAGCGGGGGAGCACAGATACGCAGTATTTT.

This chain joins TRBV6-1 and TRBJ2-6, with TRBD1 matching 8 bases. The CDR3 is 18 residues long. CDR1 and CDR2 from the germline V gene are MNHNS and SASEGT. V was clipped by 3 bases and J by 0 bases; unmatched bases: 7. CDR3 sequence (DNA): TGTGCCAGCAGTGACCGGGACAGGAGGTCCTCTGGGGCCAACGTCCTGACTTTC. It codes for CASSDRDRRSSGANVLTF.

About this clone itself: This CDR3 is also generated by other DNA sequences in the sample. J is TRBJ1-5 and V is TRBV7-9; possibly TRBD1 for D (5 bases). The CDR3 spans 14 residues. V was trimmed by 5 bases and J by 2 bases, leaving 10 bases between them. From germline, CDR1 is SEHNR and CDR2 FQNEAQ (reference sequence). The CDR3 DNA sequence: TGTGCCAGCAGCCCCGGGACCGGCAATCAGCCCCAGCATTTT. Its protein product is CASSPGTGNQPQHF.

On this clone itself: The junction departs from germline at one end; a sequencing error may be responsible. The chain uses TRBV28 and TRBJ2-1; 12 bases line up with TRBD1. This CDR3 has 12 residues. Germline V CDR1 and CDR2: MDHEN, SYDVKM. The CDR3 nucleotides are TGTGCCAGCACGACGACGGGACAGGGGGCGATCTTC. This sequence encodes CASTTTGQGAIF.

V gene TRBV2 combines with J gene TRBJ2-4; D perhaps matches TRBD1 (5 bases). The CDR3 loop spans 12 amino acids. Trimming pared 10 bases from V and 1 base from J, leaving 8 bases between. Germline CDR1 is SNHLY and CDR2 is FYNNEI. The CDR3 region is CATGPAKNIQYF. For the CDR3, the DNA is TGTGCCACAGGGCCCGCCAAAAACATTCAGTACTTC.

The CDR3 region has the DNA TGTGCCACCAGCAGAGGCCCAGCGGGAGCTTACAATGAGCAGTTCTTC. It translates to CATSRGPAGAYNEQFF. The rearrangement links TRBV15 to TRBJ2-1, with 8 positions matching TRBD2. CDR3 length equals 16 residues. V gave up 1 base and J gave up 4 bases; unmatched junction bases: 6. Germline CDR1 LNHNV, CDR2 YYDKDF (reference sequence).